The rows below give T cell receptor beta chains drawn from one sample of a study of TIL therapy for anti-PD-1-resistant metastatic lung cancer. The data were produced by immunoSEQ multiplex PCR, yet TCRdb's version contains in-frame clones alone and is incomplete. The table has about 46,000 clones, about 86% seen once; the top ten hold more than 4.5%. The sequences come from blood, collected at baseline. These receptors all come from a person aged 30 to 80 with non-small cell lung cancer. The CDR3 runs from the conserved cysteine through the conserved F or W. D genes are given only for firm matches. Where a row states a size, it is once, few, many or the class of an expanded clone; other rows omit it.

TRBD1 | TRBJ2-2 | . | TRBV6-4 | TGTGCCAGCAGCGCACAGGGGGGTAACACCGGGGAGCTGTTTTTT | CASSAQGGNTGELFF
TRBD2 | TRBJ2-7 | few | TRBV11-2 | TGTGCCAGCAGCTCCCGGACTAGCGGGGATTCCGAGCAGTACTTC | CASSSRTSGDSEQYF
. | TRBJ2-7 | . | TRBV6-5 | TGTGCCAGCAGGGGCCAGGGCACCTACGAGCAGTACTTC | CASRGQGTYEQYF
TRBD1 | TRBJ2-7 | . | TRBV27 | TGTGCCAGCAGTCGACGGGACAGGGGTCACGAGCAGTACTTC | CASSRRDRGHEQYF
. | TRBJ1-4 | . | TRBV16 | TGTGCCAGCAGCCCCCGTACAGGTCCCACCCATCCAACTAATGAAAAACTGTTTTTT | CASSPRTGPTHPTNEKLFF
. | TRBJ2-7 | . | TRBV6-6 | TGTGCCAGCAGTTACGCAGGGAGGTCCGGCTACGAGCAGTACTTC | CASSYAGRSGYEQYF
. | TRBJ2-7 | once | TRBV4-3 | TGCGCCAGCAGCCCCGGGACAAACTACGAGCAGTACTTC | CASSPGTNYEQYF
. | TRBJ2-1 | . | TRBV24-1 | TGTGCCACCAGTGACCCTCCGGGGGGCCGGGTCAGGGAGCAGTTCTTC | CATSDPPGGRVREQFF
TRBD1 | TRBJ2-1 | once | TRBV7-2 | TGTGCCAGCAGCTACGGACAGGGATCCTACAATGAGCAGTTCTTC | CASSYGQGSYNEQFF
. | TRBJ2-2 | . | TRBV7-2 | TGTGCCAGCAGTCTACAGGGAGCGAACACCGGGGAGCTGTTTTTT | CASSLQGANTGELFF
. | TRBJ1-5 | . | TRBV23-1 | TGCGCCAGCTACCCGGCGCTGGAGCCCCAGCATTTT | CASYPALEPQHF
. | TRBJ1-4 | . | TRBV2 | TGTGCCAGCAGGGAGCTACAGGGAACCGAAAAACTGTTTTTT | CASRELQGTEKLFF
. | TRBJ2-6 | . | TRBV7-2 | TGTGCCAGCAGCTTAGGGGGGGCCAGGAACGGGGCCAACGTCCTGACTTTC | CASSLGGARNGANVLTF
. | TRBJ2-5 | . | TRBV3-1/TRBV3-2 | TGTGCCAGCAGCCAAGATGACAGAGGACAAGAGACCCAGTACTTC | CASSQDDRGQETQYF
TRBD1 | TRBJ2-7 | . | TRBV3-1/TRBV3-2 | TGTGCCAGCAGCCAAGAAGGGACAGGGAACTCCTACGAGCAGTACTTC | CASSQEGTGNSYEQYF
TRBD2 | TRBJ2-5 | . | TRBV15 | TGTGCCACCAGCAACGGCGGGGGGGCCTGGGAGACCCAGTACTTC | CATSNGGGAWETQYF
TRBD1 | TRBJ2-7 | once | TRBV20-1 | TGCAGTGCTAGTAAGGGACAGGGGGCGGGCGAGCAGTACTTC | CSASKGQGAGEQYF
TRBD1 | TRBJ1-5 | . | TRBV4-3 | TGCGCCAGCAGCAACGGACAGGGGACCGGGCAGCCCCAGCATTTT | CASSNGQGTGQPQHF
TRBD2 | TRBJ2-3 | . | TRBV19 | TGTGCCAGTAGTAGAGGGAACTCAGCCGGGACTAGCGCAGATACGCAGTATTTT | CASSRGNSAGTSADTQYF
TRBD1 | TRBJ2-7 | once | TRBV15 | TGTGCCACCACACACCGGGACAGGGTGAACGAGCAGTACTTC | CATTHRDRVNEQYF
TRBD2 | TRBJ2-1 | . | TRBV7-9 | TGTGCCAGCAGCTCGCGGACTAGCTCCCCTAATGAGCAGTTCTTC | CASSSRTSSPNEQFF
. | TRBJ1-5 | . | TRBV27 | TGTGCCAGCAGTTTCGGGGTAAATCAGCCCCAGCATTTT | CASSFGVNQPQHF
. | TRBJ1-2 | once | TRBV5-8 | TGTGCCAGCAGCTTGGAACCAGAAGTATATGGCTACACCTTC | CASSLEPEVYGYTF
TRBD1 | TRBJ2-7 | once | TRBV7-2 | TGTGCCAGCAGCTTAGAGGGACAGGGGGCTGGGGAGCAGTACTTC | CASSLEGQGAGEQYF
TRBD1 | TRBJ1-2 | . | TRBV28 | TGTGCCAGCAGCCCGGGACAGACTTTCTATGGCTACACCTTC | CASSPGQTFYGYTF
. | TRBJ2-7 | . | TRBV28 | TGTGCCAGCAGCCCCCGGGGTGCCTACGAGCAGTACTTC | CASSPRGAYEQYF
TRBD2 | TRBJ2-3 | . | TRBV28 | TGTGCCAGCAGTCCCCACCCGGGGGGTTACACAGATACGCAGTATTTT | CASSPHPGGYTDTQYF
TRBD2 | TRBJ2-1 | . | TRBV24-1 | TGTGCCACCAGAGGTGGCCTAGCGGGAAATGAGCAGTTCTTC | CATRGGLAGNEQFF
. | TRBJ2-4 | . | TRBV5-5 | TGTGCCAGCAGCCTTAGGAGGATTAAAGCCAAAAACATTCAGTACTTC | CASSLRRIKAKNIQYF
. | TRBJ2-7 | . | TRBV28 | TGTGCCAGCAGTTTGAGAGGGGGGCACTACGAGCAGTACTTC | CASSLRGGHYEQYF
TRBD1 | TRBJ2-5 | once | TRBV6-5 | TGTGCCAGCAGCTTACAGGGGTTTGTGGAGACCCAGTACTTC | CASSLQGFVETQYF
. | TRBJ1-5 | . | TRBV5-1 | TGCGCCAGCAGCTCCACGGCAGGGAGCAATCAGCCCCAGCATTTT | CASSSTAGSNQPQHF
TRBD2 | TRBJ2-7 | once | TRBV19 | TGTGCCAGTAGTCCCGGGACTAGCGGGACTCGCTACGAGCAGTACTTC | CASSPGTSGTRYEQYF
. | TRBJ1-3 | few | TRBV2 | TGTGCCAGCAGTGAACTCTGGGGTCCTGGAAACACCATATATTTT | CASSELWGPGNTIYF
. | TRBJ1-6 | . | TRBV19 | TGTGCCAGTAGTATACAGGGCCATAATTCACCCCTCCACTTT | CASSIQGHNSPLHF
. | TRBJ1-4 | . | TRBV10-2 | TGCGCCAGCGGTCCCGAGGGCAGGGCTAATGAAAAACTGTTTTTT | CASGPEGRANEKLFF
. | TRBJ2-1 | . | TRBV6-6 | TGTGCCAGCAGGGCCTACACTTGGGATGAGCAGTTCTTC | CASRAYTWDEQFF
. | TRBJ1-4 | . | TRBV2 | TGTGCCAGCAGCCCCGAAGGGGGGAATGAAAAACTGTTTTTT | CASSPEGGNEKLFF
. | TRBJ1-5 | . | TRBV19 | TGTGCCAGTAGTATAGAATCCCAACAGCCCCAGCATTTT | CASSIESQQPQHF
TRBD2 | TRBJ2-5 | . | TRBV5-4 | TGTGCCAGCACCAAGACTAGCCCAGTTGGGGAGACCCAGTACTTC | CASTKTSPVGETQYF
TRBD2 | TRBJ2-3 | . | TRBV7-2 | TGTGCCAGCAGCCCCCTAGCGGGAGGTCCAGATACGCAGTATTTT | CASSPLAGGPDTQYF
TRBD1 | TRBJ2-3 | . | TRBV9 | TGTGCCAGCAGCGTAGGGACAGGGGGCTTTCTAGATACGCAGTATTTT | CASSVGTGGFLDTQYF
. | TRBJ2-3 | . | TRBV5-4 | TGTGCCAGCACCCCCGGATCCGGGACTTCAGGAGCAGATACGCAGTATTTT | CASTPGSGTSGADTQYF
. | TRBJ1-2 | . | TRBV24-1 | TGTGCCACCAGTGATCTTTGGGGTTATGGCTACACCTTC | CATSDLWGYGYTF
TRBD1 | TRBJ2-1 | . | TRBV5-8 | TGTGCCAGCCTTACGCCGGGACAGGGGTACTATGAGCAGTTCTTC | CASLTPGQGYYEQFF
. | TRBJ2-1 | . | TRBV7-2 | TGTGCCAGCAGCTTAGAGGGCTCCCTCCACAATGAGCAGTTCTTC | CASSLEGSLHNEQFF
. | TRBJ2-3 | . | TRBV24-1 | TGTGCCACCAGTGGTAGCACAGATACGCAGTATTTT | CATSGSTDTQYF
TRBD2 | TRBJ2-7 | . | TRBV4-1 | TGCGCCAGCAGCCAAGTGATAGCGGGGGGGCACGACGAGCAGTACTTC | CASSQVIAGGHDEQYF
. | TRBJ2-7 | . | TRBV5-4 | TGTGCCAGCAGCTTGGTCCAGACCTACGAGCAGTACTTC | CASSLVQTYEQYF